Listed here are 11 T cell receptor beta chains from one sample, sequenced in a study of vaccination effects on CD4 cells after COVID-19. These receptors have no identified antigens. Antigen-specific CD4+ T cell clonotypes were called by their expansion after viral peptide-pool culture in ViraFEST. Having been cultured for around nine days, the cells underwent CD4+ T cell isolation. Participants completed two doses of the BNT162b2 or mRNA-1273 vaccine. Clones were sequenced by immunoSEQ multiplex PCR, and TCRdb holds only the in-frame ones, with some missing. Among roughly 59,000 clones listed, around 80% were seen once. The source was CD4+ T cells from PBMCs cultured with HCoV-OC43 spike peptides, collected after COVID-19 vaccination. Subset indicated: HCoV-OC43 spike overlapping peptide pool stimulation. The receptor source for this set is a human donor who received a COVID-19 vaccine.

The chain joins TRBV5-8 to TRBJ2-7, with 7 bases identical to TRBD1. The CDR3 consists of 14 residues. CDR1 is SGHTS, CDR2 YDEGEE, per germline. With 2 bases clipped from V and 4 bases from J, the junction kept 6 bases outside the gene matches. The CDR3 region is CASSLQTGLYEQYV. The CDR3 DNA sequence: TGTGCCAGCAGCTTACAGACAGGGTTGTACGAGCAGTACGTC.

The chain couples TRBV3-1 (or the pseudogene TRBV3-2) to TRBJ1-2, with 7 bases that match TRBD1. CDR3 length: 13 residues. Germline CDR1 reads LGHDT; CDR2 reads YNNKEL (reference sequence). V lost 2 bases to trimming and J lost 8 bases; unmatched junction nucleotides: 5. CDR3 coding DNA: TGTGCCAGCAGCCAAAGACAGGGCCGGGGCTACACCTTC. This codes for CASSQRQGRGYTF.

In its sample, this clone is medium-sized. The DNA for the CDR3 is TGTGCCAGCAGTTTATATGGGGACACCATATATTTT. It specifies CASSLYGDTIYF. The V gene is TRBV12-3 or TRBV12-4, the J gene TRBJ1-3; D is uncertain. V dropped 2 bases and J dropped 8 bases, with 7 bases sitting between them. CDR3 length equals 12 residues.

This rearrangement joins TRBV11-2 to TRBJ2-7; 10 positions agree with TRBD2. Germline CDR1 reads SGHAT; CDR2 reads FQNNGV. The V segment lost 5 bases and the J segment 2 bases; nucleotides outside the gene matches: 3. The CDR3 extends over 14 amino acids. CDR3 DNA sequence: TGTGCCAGCAGCCCGAGCGGGGGGGCCTACGAGCAGTACGTC. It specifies CASSPSGGAYEQYV.

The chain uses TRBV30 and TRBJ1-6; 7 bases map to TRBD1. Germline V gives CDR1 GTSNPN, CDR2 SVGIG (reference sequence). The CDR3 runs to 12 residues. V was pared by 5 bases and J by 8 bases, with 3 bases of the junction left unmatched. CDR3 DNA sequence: TGTGCCTGGGGGGACAGCTATTCACCCCTCCACTTT. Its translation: CAWGDSYSPLHF.

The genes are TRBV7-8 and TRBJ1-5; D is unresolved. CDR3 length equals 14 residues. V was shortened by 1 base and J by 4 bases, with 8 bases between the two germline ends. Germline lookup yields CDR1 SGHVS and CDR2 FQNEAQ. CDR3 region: CASSLEPGNQPQHF. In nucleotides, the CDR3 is TGTGCCAGCAGCTTAGAACCGGGGAATCAGCCCCAGCATTTT. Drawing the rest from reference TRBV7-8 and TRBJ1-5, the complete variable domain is GAGVSQSPRYKVAKRGQDVALRCDPISGHVSLFWYQQALGQGPEFLTYFQNEAQLDKSGLPSDRFFAERPEGSVSTLKIQRTQQEDSAVYLCASSLEPGNQPQHFGDGTRLSIL.

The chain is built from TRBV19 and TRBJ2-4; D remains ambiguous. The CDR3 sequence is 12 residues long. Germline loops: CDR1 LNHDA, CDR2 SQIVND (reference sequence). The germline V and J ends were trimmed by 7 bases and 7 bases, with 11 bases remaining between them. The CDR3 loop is CASNNERNIQYF. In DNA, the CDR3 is TGTGCCAGTAATAACGAAAGGAACATTCAGTACTTC.

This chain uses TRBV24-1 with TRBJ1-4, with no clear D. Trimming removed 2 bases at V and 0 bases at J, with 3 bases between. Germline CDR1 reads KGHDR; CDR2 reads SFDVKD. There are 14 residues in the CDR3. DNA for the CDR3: TGTGCCACCAGTGATTCGTCAACTAATGAAAAACTGTTTTTT. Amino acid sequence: CATSDSSTNEKLFF.

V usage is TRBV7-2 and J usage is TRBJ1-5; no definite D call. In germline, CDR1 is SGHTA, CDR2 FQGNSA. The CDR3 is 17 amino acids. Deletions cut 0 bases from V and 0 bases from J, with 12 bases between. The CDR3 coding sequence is TGTGCCAGCAGCTTAGCGTTCGGATTCTATAGCAATCAGCCCCAGCATTTT. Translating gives CASSLAFGFYSNQPQHF.

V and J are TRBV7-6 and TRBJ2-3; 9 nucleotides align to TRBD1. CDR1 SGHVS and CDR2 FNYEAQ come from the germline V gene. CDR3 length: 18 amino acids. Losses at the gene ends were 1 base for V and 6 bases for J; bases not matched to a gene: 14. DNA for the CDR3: TGTGCCAGCAGCTTAGAGGGCGGTGGACAGGGGTCCCACGATACGCAGTATTTT. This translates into CASSLEGGGQGSHDTQYF. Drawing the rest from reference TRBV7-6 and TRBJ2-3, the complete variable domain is GAGVSQSPRYKVTKRGQDVALRCDPISGHVSLYWYRQALGQGPEFLTYFNYEAQQDKSGLPNDRFSAERPEGSISTLTIQRTEQRDSAMYRCASSLEGGGQGSHDTQYFGPGTRLTVL.

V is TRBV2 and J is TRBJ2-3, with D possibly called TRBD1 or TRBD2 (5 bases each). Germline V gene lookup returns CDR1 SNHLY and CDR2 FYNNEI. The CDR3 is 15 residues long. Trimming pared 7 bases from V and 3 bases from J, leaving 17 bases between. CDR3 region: CASTKGPTRTDTQYF. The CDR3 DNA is TGTGCCAGCACCAAGGGACCGACGAGGACAGATACGCAGTATTTT.